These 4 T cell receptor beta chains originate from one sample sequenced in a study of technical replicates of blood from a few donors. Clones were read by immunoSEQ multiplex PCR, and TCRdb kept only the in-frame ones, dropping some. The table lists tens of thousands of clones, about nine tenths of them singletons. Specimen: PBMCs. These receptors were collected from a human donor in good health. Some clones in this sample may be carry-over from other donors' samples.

The chain's CDR3 is CASSYSAGGDYGYTF. The CDR3 nucleotides read TGTGCCAGCAGTTACTCGGCAGGGGGTGACTATGGCTACACCTTC. The chain has TRBV6-6 and TRBJ1-2, with 7 nucleotides matching TRBD1. CDR3 length equals 15 residues. In germline, CDR1 is MNHNY, CDR2 SVGAGI (reference sequence). V trimming: 0 bases; J trimming: 3 bases; junction bases outside the gene matches: 4.

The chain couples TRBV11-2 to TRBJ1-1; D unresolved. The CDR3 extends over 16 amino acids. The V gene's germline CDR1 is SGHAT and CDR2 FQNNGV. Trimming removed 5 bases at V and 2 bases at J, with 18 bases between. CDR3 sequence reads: CASSPVWAGSNTEAFF. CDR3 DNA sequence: TGTGCCAGCAGCCCCGTTTGGGCAGGTTCAAACACTGAAGCTTTCTTT.

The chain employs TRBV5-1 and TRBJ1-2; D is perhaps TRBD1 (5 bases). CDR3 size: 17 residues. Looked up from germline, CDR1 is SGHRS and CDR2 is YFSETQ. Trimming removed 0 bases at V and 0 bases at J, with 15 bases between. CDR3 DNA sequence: TGCGCCAGCAGCTTGGGCTATACAGGACGAGCTAACTATGGCTACACCTTC. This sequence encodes CASSLGYTGRANYGYTF.

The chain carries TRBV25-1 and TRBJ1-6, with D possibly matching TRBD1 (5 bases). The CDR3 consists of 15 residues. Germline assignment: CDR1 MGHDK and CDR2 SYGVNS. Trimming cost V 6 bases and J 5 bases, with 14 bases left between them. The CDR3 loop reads CASSQGFGDNSPLHF. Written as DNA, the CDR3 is TGTGCCAGCAGCCAGGGTTTTGGGGATAATTCACCCCTCCACTTT.